This T cell receptor (beta chain) was recovered during a study of T-cell reconstitution after alpha-beta-depleted transplantation in children. This CDR3 contains 16 residues. Trimming left V 4 bases short and J 1 base short, with 17 bases between. Germline-derived CDR1 and CDR2 are SGHRS and YFSETQ. Unique molecular identifiers featured in how the TCRbeta library was prepared. In TCRdb, the PCR reads were re-called with MiXCR into one record per CDR3 protein. The sample has more than 450,000 distinct CDR3 sequences, around 16% seen once. The material was PBMCs from the stem cell graft donor, obtained from the stem cell graft. This chain links TRBV5-1 with TRBJ1-1; D is possibly TRBD1 (5 bases). The TCR sequence derives from a human donor who donated a stem cell graft to a child with acute lymphoblastic leukemia. The CDR3 DNA is TGCGCCAGCAGCCCCACAGGTCTGCAGAGGAACACTGAAGCTTTCTTT. As protein: CASSPTGLQRNTEAFF.